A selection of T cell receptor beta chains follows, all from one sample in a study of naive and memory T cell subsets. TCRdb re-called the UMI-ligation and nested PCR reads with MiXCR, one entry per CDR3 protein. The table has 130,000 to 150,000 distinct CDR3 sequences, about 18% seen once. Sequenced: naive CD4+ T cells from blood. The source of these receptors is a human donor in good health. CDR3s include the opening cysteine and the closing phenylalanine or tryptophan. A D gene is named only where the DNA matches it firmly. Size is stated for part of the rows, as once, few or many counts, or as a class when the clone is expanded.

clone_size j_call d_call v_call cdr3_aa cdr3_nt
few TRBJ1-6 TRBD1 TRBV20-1 CSARPGQGRSYNSPLHF TGCAGTGCTAGACCGGGACAGGGCCGCTCCTATAATTCACCCCTCCACTTT
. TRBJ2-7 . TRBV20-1 CSARGAYSLSYEQYF TGCAGTGCTAGAGGTGCCTATAGCTTATCCTACGAGCAGTACTTC
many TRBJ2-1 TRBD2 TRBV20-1 CSARASGMDEQFF TGCAGTGCTAGAGCTAGCGGGATGGATGAGCAGTTCTTC
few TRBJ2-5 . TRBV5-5 CASSLNPGETQYF TGTGCCAGCAGCTTAAACCCGGGGGAGACCCAGTACTTC
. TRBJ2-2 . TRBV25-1 CASSDWLDPGELFF TGTGCCAGCAGTGATTGGTTAGATCCCGGGGAGCTGTTTTTT
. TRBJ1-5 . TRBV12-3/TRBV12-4 CASSPRDGNQPQHF TGTGCCAGCAGTCCCCGGGACGGCAATCAGCCCCAGCATTTT
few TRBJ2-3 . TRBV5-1 CASSFQASTDTQYF TGCGCCAGCAGCTTTCAGGCTTCCACAGATACGCAGTATTTT
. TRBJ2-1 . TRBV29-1 CSVERLGGEQFF TGCAGCGTTGAGCGATTGGGGGGTGAGCAGTTCTTC
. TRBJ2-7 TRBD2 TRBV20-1 CSAPSGDEQYF TGCAGTGCTCCGAGCGGGGACGAGCAGTACTTC
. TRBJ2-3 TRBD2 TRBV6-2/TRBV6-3 CASSAAPRRTSGRADTQYF TGTGCCAGCAGTGCTGCCCCACGTCGGACTAGCGGGAGGGCAGATACGCAGTATTTT
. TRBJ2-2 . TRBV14 CASSQYANTGELFF TGTGCCAGCAGCCAGTATGCGAACACCGGGGAGCTGTTTTTT
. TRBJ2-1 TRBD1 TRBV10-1 CASAVGQGATEQFF TGCGCCAGCGCCGTCGGACAGGGGGCGACTGAGCAGTTCTTC
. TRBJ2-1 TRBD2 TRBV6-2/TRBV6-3 CASHVASGRADEQFF TGTGCCAGCCACGTGGCTAGCGGGAGGGCGGATGAGCAGTTCTTC
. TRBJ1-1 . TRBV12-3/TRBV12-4 CASSLGPEAFF TGTGCCAGCAGTTTGGGACCAGAAGCTTTCTTT
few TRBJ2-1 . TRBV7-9 CASSLARAGNEQFF TGTGCCAGCAGCTTAGCGCGGGCCGGAAATGAGCAGTTCTTC
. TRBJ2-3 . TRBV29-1 CSVLPLGSANTQYF TGCAGCGTTCTCCCCCTAGGGTCGGCAAATACGCAGTATTTT
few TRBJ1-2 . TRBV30 CAWSVFGLSDGYTF TGTGCCTGGAGTGTCTTCGGGCTCAGTGATGGCTACACCTTC
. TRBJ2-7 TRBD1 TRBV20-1 CSARDRDRHYEQYF TGCAGTGCTAGAGATCGGGACAGGCACTACGAGCAGTACTTC
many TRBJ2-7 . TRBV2 CASSPDFYEQYF TGTGCCAGCAGTCCGGACTTCTACGAGCAGTACTTC
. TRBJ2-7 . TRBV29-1 CSAARDRNYEQYF TGCAGCGCTGCAAGGGACCGAAACTACGAGCAGTACTTC
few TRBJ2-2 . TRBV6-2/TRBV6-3 CASSFRGAAATSTGELFF TGTGCCAGCAGTTTCAGGGGAGCGGCGGCTACGAGCACCGGGGAGCTGTTTTTT
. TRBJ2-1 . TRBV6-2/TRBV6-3 CASRYTNYNEQFF TGTGCCAGCCGGTACACAAACTACAATGAGCAGTTCTTC
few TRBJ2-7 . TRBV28 CASSSGQRIYEQYF TGTGCCAGCAGCTCGGGGCAGAGAATCTACGAGCAGTACTTC
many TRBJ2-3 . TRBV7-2 CASSSLVLGSTDTQYF TGTGCCAGCAGCTCCCTTGTACTGGGAAGCACAGATACGCAGTATTTT
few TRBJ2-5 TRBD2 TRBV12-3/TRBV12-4 CASSLGAGGPWETQYF TGTGCCAGCAGTTTGGGAGCGGGAGGACCATGGGAGACCCAGTACTTC
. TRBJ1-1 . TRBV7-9 CASSPRAGSHTPPAFF TGTGCCAGCAGCCCCCGGGCGGGGTCCCACACCCCCCCAGCTTTCTTT
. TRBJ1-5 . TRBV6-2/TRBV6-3 CASSYPGGQPQHF TGTGCCAGCAGTTACCCTGGGGGTCAGCCCCAGCATTTT
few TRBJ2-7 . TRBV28 CASFPRGQFYEQYF TGTGCCAGCTTCCCCCGGGGGCAGTTCTACGAGCAGTACTTC
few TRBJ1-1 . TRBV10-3 CAIRRDREAFF TGTGCCATCAGACGCGACAGGGAAGCTTTCTTT
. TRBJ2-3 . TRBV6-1 CASSQRGPTDTQYF TGTGCCAGCAGCCAAAGGGGCCCCACAGATACGCAGTATTTT
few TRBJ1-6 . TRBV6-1 CASSELARTISPLHF TGTGCCAGCAGTGAGCTGGCCAGGACGATTTCACCCCTCCACTTT
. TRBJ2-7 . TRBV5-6 CASSLYSGYEQYF TGTGCCAGCAGCTTGTATAGTGGATACGAGCAGTACTTC
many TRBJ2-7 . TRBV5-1 CASSLEANYEQYF TGCGCCAGCAGCTTGGAAGCGAACTACGAGCAGTACTTC
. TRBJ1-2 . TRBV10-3 CAISGPEMGPLGYTF TGTGCCATCAGTGGGCCGGAAATGGGCCCCCTGGGCTACACCTTC
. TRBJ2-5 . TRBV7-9 CASSLGGKQGIEETQYF TGTGCCAGCAGCTTAGGTGGCAAGCAGGGGATCGAGGAGACCCAGTACTTC